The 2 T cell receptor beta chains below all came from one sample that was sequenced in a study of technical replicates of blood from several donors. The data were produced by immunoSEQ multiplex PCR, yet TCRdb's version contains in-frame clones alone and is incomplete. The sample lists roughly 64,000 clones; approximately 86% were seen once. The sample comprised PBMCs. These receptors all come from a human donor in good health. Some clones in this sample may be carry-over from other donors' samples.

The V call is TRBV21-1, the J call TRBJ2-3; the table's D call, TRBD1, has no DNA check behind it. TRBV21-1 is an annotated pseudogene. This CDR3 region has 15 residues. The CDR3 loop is CASSTWTACTDTQYF. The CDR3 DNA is TGTGCCAGCAGCACCTGGACAGCCTGCACAGATACGCAGTATTTT.

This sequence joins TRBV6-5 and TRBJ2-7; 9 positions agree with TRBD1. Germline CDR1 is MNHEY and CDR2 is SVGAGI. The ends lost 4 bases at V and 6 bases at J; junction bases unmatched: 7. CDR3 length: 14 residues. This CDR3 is CASSSGGQGFEQYF. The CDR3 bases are TGTGCCAGCAGTTCTGGAGGACAGGGGTTCGAGCAGTACTTC.